The 4 T cell receptor beta chains in this list originate from one sample, sequenced in a study of cytomegalovirus exposure and HLA in healthy donors. 13 Jbeta primers and 60 Vbeta primers were used for the PCR. Only in-frame clones appear in the TCRdb table, and some are missing; sequencing was by immunoSEQ multiplex PCR. Seen here are 150,000 to 200,000 clones, 70% to 90% observed once, and the top ten hold less than 2.5%. The sample taken for sequencing was PBMCs. The receptors were sampled from a woman aged 45-65 years in good health and CMV-seronegative.

This sequence joins TRBV5-6 and TRBJ2-5; TRBD2 matches 10 bases. J was trimmed by 5 bases and V by 3 bases; bases with no gene match: 10. Germline V gene data show CDR1 as SGHDT and CDR2 as YYEEEE. CDR3 length: 16 residues. The CDR3 nucleotides are TGTGCCAGCAGCTCGAGGGCTAGCGGGGGCAGGGAGACCCAGTACTTC. Amino acids: CASSSRASGGRETQYF. Supplemented by reference TRBV5-6 and TRBJ2-5, the full variable domain reads DAGVTQSPTHLIKTRGQQVTLRCSPKSGHDTVSWYQQALGQGPQFIFQYYEEEERQRGNFPDRFSGHQFPNYSSELNVNALLLGDSALYLCASSSRASGGRETQYFGPGTRLLVL.

The chain uses TRBV5-1 and TRBJ2-2; no clear D gene. Trimming removed 0 bases at V and 1 base at J, with 7 bases between. From germline, CDR1 is SGHRS and CDR2 YFSETQ. This CDR3 has 15 amino acids. The CDR3, as DNA: TGCGCCAGCAGCTTGGATCCCAGGAACACCGGGGAGCTGTTTTTT. The encoded protein is CASSLDPRNTGELFF.

This chain joins TRBV4-2 and TRBJ2-5; tentative D call: TRBD1 (5 bases). Germline V gene lookup returns CDR1 LGHNA and CDR2 YNFKEQ. This CDR3 contains 14 residues. Trimming shortened V by 0 bases and J by 7 bases, and 12 bases separated the two germline ends. CDR3 residues: CASSQDGAQGTQYF. CDR3 nucleotides: TGTGCCAGCAGCCAAGATGGTGCTCAGGGGACCCAGTACTTC.

The chain joins TRBV27 to TRBJ2-7, with 8 nucleotides matching TRBD2. V trimming: 5 bases; J trimming: 3 bases; junction bases outside the gene matches: 6. Germline V gives CDR1 MNHEY, CDR2 SMNVEV (reference sequence). The CDR3 length is 14 residues. The CDR3 DNA reads TGTGCCAGCAGTCCCGGGCTAGCGGGCTACGAGCAGTACTTC. As protein: CASSPGLAGYEQYF.